Listed here are 23 T cell receptor beta chains from one sample, sequenced in a study of cytomegalovirus exposure and HLA in healthy donors. Both 60 Vbeta primers and 13 Jbeta primers went into the PCR. Some clones are missing from TCRdb's copy, which holds only in-frame ones; the method was immunoSEQ multiplex PCR. This sample has a few hundred thousand clones; approximately 78% occur once, and the top ten carry about 3%. The sequenced sample was PBMCs. The receptors derive from a young man in good health and CMV-seronegative.

The chain links TRBV5-1 to TRBJ2-1, with 12 bases matching TRBD2. The J segment lost 6 bases and the V segment lost 2 bases, leaving 6 bases of the junction unmatched. The germline V gene encodes CDR1 SGHRS and CDR2 YFSETQ. This CDR3 is 16 amino acids long. CDR3 loop: CASSLTLAGGPNEQFF. The CDR3 DNA is TGCGCCAGCAGCTTAACCCTAGCGGGGGGGCCCAATGAGCAGTTCTTC.

The chain employs TRBV25-1 and TRBJ2-5; D perhaps matches TRBD1 (5 bases). Looked up from germline, CDR1 is MGHDK and CDR2 is SYGVNS. Trimming removed 5 bases from V and 1 base from J, with 17 bases in between. The CDR3 length is 16 residues. The CDR3 region is CASSLRKTGVQETQYF. The CDR3 bases are TGTGCCAGCAGTTTGCGGAAAACAGGAGTCCAAGAGACCCAGTACTTC.

The chain joins TRBV23-1 to TRBJ1-1, with 12 bases that match TRBD1. TRBV23-1 is known as an ORF, though its function is uncertain. This CDR3 region has 18 residues. V lost 0 bases to trimming and J lost 0 bases; unmatched junction nucleotides: 5. For the CDR3, the DNA is TGCGCCAGCAGTCAATCTGTGGGGGACAGGGGGCTGAACACTGAAGCTTTCTTT. Translating it yields CASSQSVGDRGLNTEAFF.

The chain employs TRBV28 and TRBJ1-5; D perhaps matches TRBD1 (5 bases). Trimming stripped 3 bases from V and 9 bases from J, with 21 bases between. The CDR3 runs 16 residues. Germline V CDR1 and CDR2: MDHEN, SYDVKM. This CDR3 is CASSFDRLSDMGPQHF. CDR3 DNA sequence: TGTGCCAGCAGTTTCGACAGACTCTCTGATATGGGGCCCCAGCATTTT.

The genes are TRBV27 and TRBJ1-6; TRBD1 is a possible D gene (6 bases). Germline loops: CDR1 MNHEY, CDR2 SMNVEV (reference sequence). V was shortened by 9 bases and J by 5 bases, with 11 bases between the two germline ends. The CDR3 extends over 13 amino acids. In DNA form, the CDR3 reads TGTGCCAGTTCAGGGGTAAATAATTCACCCCTCCACTTT. Its protein is CASSGVNNSPLHF.

Only one count was recorded for this clone. Other nucleotide sequences from this sample produce the same CDR3. The genes are TRBV7-2 and TRBJ2-5; D might be TRBD2 (7 bases). This CDR3 contains 14 residues. Trimming shortened V by 3 bases and J by 1 base, and 9 bases separated the two germline ends. From germline, CDR1 is SGHTA and CDR2 FQGNSA. CDR3 sequence: CASSLAGAQETQYF. The CDR3 DNA reads as TGTGCCAGCAGCTTGGCGGGGGCCCAAGAGACCCAGTACTTC.

The table lists this clone with a few counts. The chain links TRBV6-6 to TRBJ2-7; possibly TRBD1 for D (7 bases). The CDR3 is made up of 13 amino acids. V shed 7 bases and J shed 6 bases, with 16 bases lying between them. CDR1 is MNHNY, CDR2 SVGAGI, per germline (reference sequence). The CDR3 region has the DNA TGTGCCAGCATCGACAGGGACTGGGCCGAGCAGTACTTC. Amino acids: CASIDRDWAEQYF.

The rearrangement joins TRBV7-9 to TRBJ1-1; weak D call: TRBD1 (6 bases). This CDR3 has 15 residues. Trimming removed 4 bases at V and 1 base at J, with 13 bases between. CDR1 is SEHNR, CDR2 FQNEAQ, per germline (reference sequence). CDR3 coding DNA: TGTGCCAGCAGCTATGCCGGGACAAGGAACACTGAAGCTTTCTTT. It is translated as CASSYAGTRNTEAFF.

The chain joins TRBV5-1 to TRBJ2-5; D is perhaps TRBD1 (6 bases). CDR3 length equals 16 residues. The germline V and J ends were trimmed by 4 bases and 5 bases, with 21 bases remaining between them. Germline V gene sequence: CDR1 SGHRS, CDR2 YFSETQ. In nucleotides, the CDR3 is TGCGCCAGCAGCAGAGGGATTGAGGGTAGGGGGGAGACCCAGTACTTC. Residues: CASSRGIEGRGETQYF.

The V call is TRBV7-9, the J call TRBJ2-4, with TRBD2 as a possible D gene (6 bases). Looked up from germline, CDR1 is SEHNR and CDR2 is FQNEAQ (reference sequence). Between the trimmed V and J ends, which lost 2 bases and 0 bases, there was a span of 8 bases. The CDR3 length is 15 residues. Here the CDR3 reads CASSLLATAKNIQYF. The CDR3 region has the DNA TGTGCCAGCAGCTTACTAGCGACAGCCAAAAACATTCAGTACTTC.

The rearrangement uses TRBV7-2 and TRBJ2-3; TRBD2 matches at 13 bases. The germline V gene has CDR1 SGHTA and CDR2 FQGNSA. The CDR3 loop spans 16 amino acids. Unmatched junction bases numbered 4, after V lost 4 bases and J lost 3 bases. CDR3 sequence: CASSSGLAGVTDTQYF. CDR3 sequence (DNA): TGTGCCAGCAGCTCAGGACTAGCGGGGGTAACAGATACGCAGTATTTT.

The rearrangement joins TRBV7-3 to TRBJ1-1, with D uncertain. Germline-derived CDR1 and CDR2 are SGHTA and FQGTGA. V gave up 2 bases and J gave up 2 bases, with 6 bases separating them. This CDR3 has 13 amino acids. The chain's CDR3 is CASSLRGNTEAFF. CDR3 bases: TGTGCCAGCAGCTTACGGGGTAACACTGAAGCTTTCTTT.

This chain uses TRBV6-1 with TRBJ1-5, with 7 bases fitting TRBD1. Germline CDR1 reads MNHNS; CDR2 reads SASEGT. After removal of 6 bases from V and 2 bases from J, the junction contained 7 bases not matched to a gene. The CDR3 spans 15 residues. This CDR3 reads CASRPQGEGNQPQHF. For the CDR3, the DNA is TGTGCCAGCAGACCCCAGGGGGAAGGCAATCAGCCCCAGCATTTT.

The CDR3 sequence is CASSLGDPLNYPANYGYTF. The DNA for the CDR3 is TGTGCCAGCAGCTTGGGTGACCCACTTAACTACCCAGCTAACTATGGCTACACCTTC. This sequence joins TRBV5-5 and TRBJ1-2, with unresolved D. This CDR3 contains 19 residues. Trimming cost V 0 bases and J 0 bases, with 21 bases left between them. Germline V CDR1 and CDR2: SGHKS, YYEKEE (reference sequence). The entire variable domain, with the rest obtained from reference TRBV5-5 and TRBJ1-2, is as follows: DAGVTQSPTHLIKTRGQQVTLRCSPISGHKSVSWYQQVLGQGPQFIFQYYEKEERGRGNFPDRFSARQFPNYSSELNVNALLLGDSALYLCASSLGDPLNYPANYGYTFGSGTRLTVV.

The chain couples TRBV5-6 to TRBJ2-1, with 12 nucleotides matching TRBD1. Trimming removed 4 bases from V and 3 bases from J; junction bases left unmatched: 11. The CDR3 consists of 18 residues. The germline gives CDR1 SGHDT, CDR2 YYEEEE. The CDR3 spells CASSAGQGAPIIYNEQFF. CDR3 sequence (DNA): TGTGCCAGCAGCGCGGGACAGGGGGCCCCAATTATCTACAATGAGCAGTTCTTC.

The chain combines TRBV5-1 with TRBJ2-7; possibly TRBD1 for D (6 bases). V lost 4 bases and J 5 bases, leaving 22 bases between the germline ends. Germline V lookup: CDR1 SGHRS, CDR2 YFSETQ. The CDR3 length is 16 residues. The CDR3 region has the DNA TGCGCCAGCAGCCAACCAAACGGACAGCTACTGGACGAGCAGTACTTC. Translation gives CASSQPNGQLLDEQYF.

This chain joins TRBV27 and TRBJ2-1; no definite D call. This CDR3 region has 14 residues. V was trimmed by 1 base and J by 7 bases, leaving 11 bases between them. Germline CDR1 is MNHEY and CDR2 is SMNVEV (reference sequence). The CDR3 here is CASSLYGSENEQFF. CDR3 bases: TGTGCCAGCAGTTTATATGGATCGGAGAATGAGCAGTTCTTC.

This clone came up once. The chain uses TRBV19 and TRBJ2-3; 9 positions match TRBD2. After removal of 0 bases from V and 5 bases from J, the junction contained 3 bases not matched to a gene. The germline V gene encodes CDR1 LNHDA and CDR2 SQIVND (reference sequence). The CDR3 spans 15 residues. The CDR3 region has the DNA TGTGCCAGTAGTATAGATCGACTAGCGGTAGATACGCAGTATTTT. The encoded protein is CASSIDRLAVDTQYF.

The chain employs TRBV5-1 and TRBJ1-4; 12 positions match TRBD1. Germline V gives CDR1 SGHRS, CDR2 YFSETQ. The CDR3 has 14 residues. Trimming took 4 bases from V and 8 from J; bases not matched to a gene: 3. The CDR3, as DNA: TGCGCCAGCAGCCGGGGACAGGGGGCGGAAAAACTGTTTTTT. This gives the protein CASSRGQGAEKLFF.

This chain uses TRBV5-1 with TRBJ2-7, with TRBD1 matching over 8 bases. Germline V gene lookup returns CDR1 SGHRS and CDR2 YFSETQ. After removal of 2 bases from V and 8 bases from J, the junction contained 6 bases not matched to a gene. The CDR3 contains 13 residues. Here the CDR3 DNA reads TGCGCCAGCAGCTTTCCGGGACAGGACCAGCAGTACTTC. Its translation is CASSFPGQDQQYF.

The V call is TRBV4-1, the J call TRBJ2-7; D ambiguous. Germline values: CDR1 MGHRA, CDR2 YSYEKL. There are 14 residues in the CDR3. The V end lost 3 bases, the J end lost 1 base, and 10 bases lay between the germline ends. Written as DNA, the CDR3 is TGCGCCAGCAGCCATTCCGGTATATCCTACGAGCAGTACTTC. Residues: CASSHSGISYEQYF.

This clone appeared a single time. The chain carries TRBV29-1 and TRBJ1-1; TRBD1 is a possible D gene (5 bases). From germline, CDR1 is SQVTM and CDR2 ANQGSEA. The CDR3 is 12 residues long. Trimming removed 7 bases at V and 5 bases at J, with 14 bases between. This CDR3 is CSASDAGTEAFF. CDR3 DNA sequence: TGCAGCGCATCGGACGCAGGGACTGAAGCTTTCTTT.

V gene TRBV5-1 combines with J gene TRBJ1-6; TRBD1 agrees at 8 bases. From germline, CDR1 is SGHRS and CDR2 YFSETQ. This CDR3 spans 18 amino acids. V shed 1 base, J shed 10 bases, and the junction held 16 bases outside the gene matches. CDR3 protein: CASSLKDREEDYWSPLHF. The CDR3 DNA sequence: TGCGCCAGCAGCTTGAAGGACAGGGAAGAGGATTATTGGTCACCCCTCCACTTT.